Shown below are 12 T cell receptor beta chains from a single sample sequenced in a study of T cell changes during pregnancy in multiple sclerosis. Clones were read by immunoSEQ multiplex PCR, and TCRdb kept only the in-frame ones, dropping some. This table holds under 70,000 clones, approximately 94% found once. The sequences come from CD8+ T cells from peripheral blood mononuclear cells, collected after pregnancy. All receptors come from a female donor with multiple sclerosis, enrolled in a pregnancy study.

This clone has only one observation. V and J are TRBV28 and TRBJ2-7; 7 bases fit TRBD2. The ends lost 5 bases at V and 3 bases at J; junction bases unmatched: 13. The CDR3 totals 16 residues. Germline assignment: CDR1 MDHEN and CDR2 SYDVKM. The CDR3 nucleotides are TGTGCCAGCAGTCCCCTAACGGGAGGACCCAACTACGAGCAGTACTTC. Translating gives CASSPLTGGPNYEQYF.

This clone was seen just once. The V call is TRBV4-1, the J call TRBJ2-7; D possibly corresponds to TRBD1 (6 bases). Germline CDR1 and CDR2: MGHRA and YSYEKL. The CDR3 loop spans 18 amino acids. Trimming removed 0 bases from V and 2 bases from J, with 20 bases in between. The DNA for the CDR3 is TGCGCCAGCAGCCAAGATTACGGACAGTGGAGCCCCACCTACGAGCAGTACTTC. It codes for CASSQDYGQWSPTYEQYF.

The gene calls are TRBV19 and TRBJ2-1, with 10 positions matching TRBD2. Unmatched junction bases numbered 3, after V lost 3 bases and J lost 4 bases. The CDR3 contains 15 residues. Germline V gene lookup returns CDR1 LNHDA and CDR2 SQIVND (reference sequence). The CDR3 DNA sequence: TGTGCCAGTAGTATTCTAGCGGGGGAATACAATGAGCAGTTCTTC. Its translation is CASSILAGEYNEQFF.

The chain has TRBV19 and TRBJ2-1; a weak D match, TRBD2 (5 bases). The germline V and J ends were trimmed by 3 bases and 8 bases, with 17 bases remaining between them. The CDR3 loop spans 15 amino acids. The germline V gene has CDR1 LNHDA and CDR2 SQIVND (reference sequence). The CDR3 DNA follows: TGTGCCAGTAGTATGTGGCTAGCAAGAATCGATGAGCAGTTCTTC. Protein product: CASSMWLARIDEQFF. Full variable domain (rest looked up from reference TRBV19 and TRBJ2-1): DGGITQSPKYLFRKEGQNVTLSCEQNLNHDAMYWYRQDPGQGLRLIYYSQIVNDFQKGDIAEGYSVSREKKESFPLTVTSAQKNPTAFYLCASSMWLARIDEQFFGPGTRLTVL.

This clone occurred once. The chain combines TRBV29-1 with TRBJ2-3, with 14 bases identical to TRBD2. This CDR3 region has 20 residues. Germline loops: CDR1 SQVTM, CDR2 ANQGSEA. Unmatched junction bases numbered 21, after V lost 6 bases and J lost 4 bases. As DNA, the CDR3 is TGCAGCGTGACGGGGCGGGACCGACTAGCGGGAGGGCCCTCGTCAGATACGCAGTATTTT. It encodes CSVTGRDRLAGGPSSDTQYF.

This clone has just one count. The same CDR3 can be traced to other DNA sequences in this sample. The DNA for the CDR3 is TGTGCCAGCAGTTTAAACAGGGTGGGGGAAAAACTGTTTTTT. Translated: CASSLNRVGEKLFF. The rearrangement uses TRBV27 and TRBJ1-4; maybe TRBD1 (6 bases). Trimming removed 2 bases from V and 8 bases from J, with 12 bases in between. CDR1 and CDR2 from the germline V gene are MNHEY and SMNVEV (reference sequence). The CDR3 is made up of 14 amino acids.

The chain links TRBV28 to TRBJ2-3, with D tentatively TRBD2 (5 bases). The V and J ends lost 8 bases and 2 bases respectively, with 11 bases between them. Germline V gene lookup returns CDR1 MDHEN and CDR2 SYDVKM. The CDR3 runs to 13 residues. As DNA, the CDR3 is TGTGCCAGCGCCTGGGAGAACACAGATACGCAGTATTTT. The encoded protein is CASAWENTDTQYF.

The rearrangement uses TRBV19 and TRBJ2-5; 9 nucleotides match TRBD1. CDR3 length: 15 amino acids. Germline V gene data show CDR1 as LNHDA and CDR2 as SQIVND (reference sequence). The ends lost 7 bases at V and 9 bases at J; junction bases unmatched: 15. The CDR3 spells CASNRDRDTVGAQYF. CDR3 sequence (DNA): TGTGCCAGTAATCGGGACAGGGATACCGTTGGGGCCCAGTACTTC.

The table lists this clone with a count of one. This sequence joins TRBV5-1 and TRBJ1-2; D is uncertain. There are 16 residues in the CDR3. CDR1 is SGHRS, CDR2 YFSETQ, per germline. With 4 bases removed from V and 5 bases from J, the gap between germline ends came to 21 bases. The CDR3 spells CASSPSFGFGTYGYTF. DNA of the CDR3: TGCGCCAGCAGCCCTAGCTTCGGGTTTGGCACTTATGGCTACACCTTC.

The chain recombines TRBV2 with TRBJ2-1; D might be TRBD2 (5 bases). V was clipped by 5 bases and J by 15 bases, with 14 bases between them. CDR1 SNHLY and CDR2 FYNNEI come from the germline V gene. This CDR3 region has 11 residues. The CDR3 DNA is TGTGCCAGCAGTCTCACTAGGTGGGGGTTCTTC. Its translation is CASSLTRWGFF.

Only a few counts were recorded for this clone. This chain uses TRBV30 with TRBJ2-2; a weak D match, TRBD1 (6 bases). This CDR3 has 14 amino acids. In germline, CDR1 is GTSNPN, CDR2 SVGIG (reference sequence). Deletions cut 5 bases from V and 4 bases from J, with 14 bases between. The CDR3 DNA sequence: TGTGCCTGGGAAACAGGGACGAGCACCGGGGAGCTGTTTTTT. Encoded protein: CAWETGTSTGELFF.

The chain joins TRBV4-1 to TRBJ2-4; D gene uncertain. CDR3 length: 16 residues. In germline, CDR1 is MGHRA, CDR2 YSYEKL. V was pared by 1 base and J by 10 bases, with 20 bases between. The CDR3: CASSQVPAPQPVIQYF. The CDR3, as DNA: TGCGCCAGCAGCCAAGTACCAGCGCCTCAGCCGGTTATTCAGTACTTC.